This TCR beta chain came from a study of blood T cell repertoires in COVID-19. Across the whole study: The origin of the acute and convalescent COVID-19 samples was the United States, Italy and Spain.

Method: immunoSEQ multiplex PCR; TCRdb's copy keeps in-frame clones and lacks some. Counted here are 150,000 to 200,000 clones, around three quarters occurring once; the ten biggest clones make up about a sixth. This CDR3 is 15 amino acids long. V lost 2 bases and J lost 2; bases outside the gene matches: 4. The germline CDR1 and CDR2 sequences are MDHEN and SYDVKM. To note about this clone: Other DNA sequences in the same sample also yield this CDR3.

Sequencing was done on a sample of PBMCs or T cells enriched from blood (not recorded which). The rearrangement joins TRBV28 to TRBJ1-1; TRBD1 aligns across 8 bases. The sequence was obtained from a woman aged 45 to 65 with acute COVID-19. The CDR3 region is CASSLGGQGNTEAFF. The CDR3 DNA sequence: TGTGCCAGCAGTTTAGGCGGACAGGGTAACACTGAAGCTTTCTTT.